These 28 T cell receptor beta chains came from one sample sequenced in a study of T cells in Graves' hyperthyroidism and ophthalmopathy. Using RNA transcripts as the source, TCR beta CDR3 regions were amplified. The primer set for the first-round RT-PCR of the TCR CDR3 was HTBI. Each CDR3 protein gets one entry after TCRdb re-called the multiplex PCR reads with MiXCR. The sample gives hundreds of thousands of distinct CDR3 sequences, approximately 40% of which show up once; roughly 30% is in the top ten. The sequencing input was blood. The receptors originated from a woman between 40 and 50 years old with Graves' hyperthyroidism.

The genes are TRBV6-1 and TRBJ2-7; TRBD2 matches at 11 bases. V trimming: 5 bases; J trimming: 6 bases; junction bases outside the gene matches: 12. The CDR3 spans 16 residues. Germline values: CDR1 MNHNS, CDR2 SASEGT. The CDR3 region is CASSYSKLAGGFEQYF. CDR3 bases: TGTGCCAGCAGTTACTCGAAGCTAGCGGGAGGATTCGAGCAGTACTTC.

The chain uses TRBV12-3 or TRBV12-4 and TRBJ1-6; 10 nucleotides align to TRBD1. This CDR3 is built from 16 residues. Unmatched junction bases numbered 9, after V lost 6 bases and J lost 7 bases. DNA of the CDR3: TGTGCCAGCAGCCTGTGGCCGGGACAGGGGAATTCACCCCTCCACTTT. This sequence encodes CASSLWPGQGNSPLHF.

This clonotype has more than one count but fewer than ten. In nucleotides, the CDR3 is TGTGCCAGCACTACCAGGACAGGGCGGATCGGGGAGCTGTTTTTT. Residues: CASTTRTGRIGELFF. The V call is TRBV6-1, the J call TRBJ2-2; TRBD1 matches 8 bases. Per germline, CDR1 MNHNS and CDR2 SASEGT. This CDR3 is 15 amino acids long. The trim removed 7 bases at V and 7 bases at J, leaving 11 bases unmatched.

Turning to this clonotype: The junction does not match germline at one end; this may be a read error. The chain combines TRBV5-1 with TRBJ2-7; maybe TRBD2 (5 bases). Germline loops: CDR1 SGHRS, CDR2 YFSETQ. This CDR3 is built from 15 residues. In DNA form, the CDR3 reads TGTGCCAGCAGCCGAGCGAGGAGGTACGCCTACGAGCAGTACTTC. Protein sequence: CASSRARRYAYEQYF.

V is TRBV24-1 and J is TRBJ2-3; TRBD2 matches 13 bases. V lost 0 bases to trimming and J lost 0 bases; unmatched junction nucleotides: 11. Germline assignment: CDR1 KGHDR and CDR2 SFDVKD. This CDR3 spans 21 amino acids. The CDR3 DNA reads TGTGCCACCAGTGATTTGAGGACTAGCGGGGGCCTGAGTACTAGCACAGATACGCAGTATTTT. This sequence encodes CATSDLRTSGGLSTSTDTQYF.

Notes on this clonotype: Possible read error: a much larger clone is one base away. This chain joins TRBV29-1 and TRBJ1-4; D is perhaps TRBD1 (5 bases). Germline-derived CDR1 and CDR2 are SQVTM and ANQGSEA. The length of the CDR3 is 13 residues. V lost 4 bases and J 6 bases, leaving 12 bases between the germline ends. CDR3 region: CSVGETADEKLFF. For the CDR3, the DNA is TGCAGCGTTGGTGAGACAGCTGATGAAAAACTGTTTTTT.

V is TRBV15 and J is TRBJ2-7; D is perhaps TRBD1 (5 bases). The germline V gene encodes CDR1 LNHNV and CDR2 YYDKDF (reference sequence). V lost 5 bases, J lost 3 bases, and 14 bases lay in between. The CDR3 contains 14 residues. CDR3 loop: CATSRRGALYEQYF. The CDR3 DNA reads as TGTGCCACCAGCCGACGTGGGGCCCTCTACGAGCAGTACTTC.

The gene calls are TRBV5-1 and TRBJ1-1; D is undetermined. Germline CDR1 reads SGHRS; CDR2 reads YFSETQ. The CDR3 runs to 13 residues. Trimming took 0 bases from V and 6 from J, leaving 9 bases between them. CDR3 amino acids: CASSLAAGSEAFF. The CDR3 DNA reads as TGCGCCAGCAGCTTGGCCGCGGGGTCTGAAGCTTTCTTT.

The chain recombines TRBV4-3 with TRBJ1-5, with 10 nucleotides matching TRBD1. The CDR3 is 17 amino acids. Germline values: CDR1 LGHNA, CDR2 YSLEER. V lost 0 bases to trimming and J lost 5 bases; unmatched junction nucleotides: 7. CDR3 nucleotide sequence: TGCGCCAGCAGCCAAGATTACGGGACAGGGGACGATCAGCCCCAGCATTTT. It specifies CASSQDYGTGDDQPQHF.

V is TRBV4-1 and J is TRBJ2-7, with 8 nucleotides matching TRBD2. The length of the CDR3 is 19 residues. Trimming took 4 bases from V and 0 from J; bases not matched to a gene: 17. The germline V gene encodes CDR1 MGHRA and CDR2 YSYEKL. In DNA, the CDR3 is TGCGCCAGCAGCCTGAAGACTAGCGCCGATCGAATCAGCTCCTACGAGCAGTACTTC. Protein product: CASSLKTSADRISSYEQYF.

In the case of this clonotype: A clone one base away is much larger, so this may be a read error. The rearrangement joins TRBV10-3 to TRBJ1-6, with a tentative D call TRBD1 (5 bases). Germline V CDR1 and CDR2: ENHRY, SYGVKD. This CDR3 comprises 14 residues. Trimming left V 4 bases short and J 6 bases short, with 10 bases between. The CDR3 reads CAISARVANSPLHF. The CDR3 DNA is TGTGCCATCAGTGCCAGGGTGGCTAATTCACCCCTCCACTTT.

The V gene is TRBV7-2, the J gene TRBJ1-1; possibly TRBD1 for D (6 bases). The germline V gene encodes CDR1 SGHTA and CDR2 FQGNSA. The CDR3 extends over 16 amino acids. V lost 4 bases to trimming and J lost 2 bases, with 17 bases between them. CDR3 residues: CASSSHWGALNTEAFF. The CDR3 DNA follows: TGTGCCAGCAGCTCGCATTGGGGGGCGCTTAACACTGAAGCTTTCTTT.

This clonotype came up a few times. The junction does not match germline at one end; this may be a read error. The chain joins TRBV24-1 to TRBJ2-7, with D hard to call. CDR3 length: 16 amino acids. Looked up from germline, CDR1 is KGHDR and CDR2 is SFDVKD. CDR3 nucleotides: TGTGCCAGCAGTTACAACCCGCTGTCCCCTTTGGACGAGCAGTACTTC. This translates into CASSYNPLSPLDEQYF.

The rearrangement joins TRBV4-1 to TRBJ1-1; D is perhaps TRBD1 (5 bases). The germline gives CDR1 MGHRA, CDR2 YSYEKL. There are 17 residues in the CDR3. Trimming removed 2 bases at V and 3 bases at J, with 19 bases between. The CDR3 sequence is CASSQRGRPGVDTEAFF. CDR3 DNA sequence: TGCGCCAGCAGCCAAAGGGGCCGGCCCGGGGTTGACACTGAAGCTTTCTTT.

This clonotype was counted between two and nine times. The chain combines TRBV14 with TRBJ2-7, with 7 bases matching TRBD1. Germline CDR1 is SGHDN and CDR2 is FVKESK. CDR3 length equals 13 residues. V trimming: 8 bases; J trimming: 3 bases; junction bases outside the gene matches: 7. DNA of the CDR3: TGTGCCAGCGCCCGACAGGGTAGCTACGAGCAGTACTTC. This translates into CASARQGSYEQYF.

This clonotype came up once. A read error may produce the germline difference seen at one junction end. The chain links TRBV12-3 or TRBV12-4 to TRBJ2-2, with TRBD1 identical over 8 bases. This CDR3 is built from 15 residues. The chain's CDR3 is CASSSGQANTRELFF. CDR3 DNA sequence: TGTGCCAGCAGCTCGGGACAGGCTAACACCAGGGAGCTGTTTTTT.

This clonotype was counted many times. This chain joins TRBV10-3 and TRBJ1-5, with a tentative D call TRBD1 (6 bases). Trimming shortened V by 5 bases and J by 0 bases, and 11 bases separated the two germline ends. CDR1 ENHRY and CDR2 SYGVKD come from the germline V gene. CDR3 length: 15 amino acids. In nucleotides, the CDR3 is TGTGCCATCAGTAACAGGGATAATAGCAATCAGCCCCAGCATTTT. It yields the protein CAISNRDNSNQPQHF.

The chain's CDR3 is CASRADRVNTIYF. The CDR3 nucleotides read TGTGCCAGCAGGGCTGACAGGGTTAACACCATATATTTT. The chain couples TRBV27 to TRBJ1-3, with TRBD1 matching over 7 bases. Per germline, CDR1 MNHEY and CDR2 SMNVEV (reference sequence). V was pared by 6 bases and J by 7 bases, with 6 bases of the junction left unmatched. The CDR3 length is 13 residues.

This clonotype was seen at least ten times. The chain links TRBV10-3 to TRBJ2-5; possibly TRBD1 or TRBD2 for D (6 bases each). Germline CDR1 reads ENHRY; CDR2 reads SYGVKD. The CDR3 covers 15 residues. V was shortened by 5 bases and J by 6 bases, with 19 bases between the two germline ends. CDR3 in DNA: TGTGCCATCAGTCCGACTTTGGGGGGCGTAAAGACCCAGTACTTC. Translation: CAISPTLGGVKTQYF.

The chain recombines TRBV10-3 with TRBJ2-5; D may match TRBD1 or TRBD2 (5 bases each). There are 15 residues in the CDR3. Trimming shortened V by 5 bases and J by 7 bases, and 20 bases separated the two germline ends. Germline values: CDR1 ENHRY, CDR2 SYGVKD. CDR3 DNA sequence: TGTGCCATCAGTAAGCCTCCCGGGGCCTCAGGGACCCAGTACTTC. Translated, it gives CAISKPPGASGTQYF.

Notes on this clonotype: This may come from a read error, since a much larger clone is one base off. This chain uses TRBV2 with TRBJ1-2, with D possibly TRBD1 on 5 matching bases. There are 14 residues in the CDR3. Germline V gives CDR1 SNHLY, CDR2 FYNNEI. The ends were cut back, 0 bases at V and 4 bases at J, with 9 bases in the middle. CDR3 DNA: TGTGCCAGCAGTGAAGCGCCAGGGTTCTATGGCTACACCTTC. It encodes CASSEAPGFYGYTF.

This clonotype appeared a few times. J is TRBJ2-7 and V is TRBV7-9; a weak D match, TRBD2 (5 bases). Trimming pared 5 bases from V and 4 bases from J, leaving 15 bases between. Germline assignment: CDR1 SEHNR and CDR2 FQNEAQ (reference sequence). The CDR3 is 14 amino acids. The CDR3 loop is CASSLLEGRYEQYF. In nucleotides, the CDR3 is TGTGCCAGCAGCCTACTTGAGGGCCGATACGAGCAGTACTTC.

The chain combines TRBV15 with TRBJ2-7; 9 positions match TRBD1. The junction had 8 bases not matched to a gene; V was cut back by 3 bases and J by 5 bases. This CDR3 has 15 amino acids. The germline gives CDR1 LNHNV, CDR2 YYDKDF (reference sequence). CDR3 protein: CATSSDRDRVDEQYF. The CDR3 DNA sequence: TGTGCCACCAGCAGCGACCGGGACAGGGTCGACGAGCAGTACTTC.

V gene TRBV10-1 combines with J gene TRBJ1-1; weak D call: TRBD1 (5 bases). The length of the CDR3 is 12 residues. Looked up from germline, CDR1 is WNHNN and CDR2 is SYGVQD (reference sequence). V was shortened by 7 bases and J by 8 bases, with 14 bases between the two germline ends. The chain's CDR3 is CASTQDSREAFF. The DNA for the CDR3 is TGCGCCAGCACACAAGACAGCCGAGAAGCTTTCTTT.

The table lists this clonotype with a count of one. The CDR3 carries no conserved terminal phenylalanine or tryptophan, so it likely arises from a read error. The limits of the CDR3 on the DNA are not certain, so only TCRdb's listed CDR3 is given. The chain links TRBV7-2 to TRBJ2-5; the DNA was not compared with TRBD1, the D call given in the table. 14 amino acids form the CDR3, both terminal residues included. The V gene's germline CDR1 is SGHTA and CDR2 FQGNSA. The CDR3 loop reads CASSFFRVFDPLEI.

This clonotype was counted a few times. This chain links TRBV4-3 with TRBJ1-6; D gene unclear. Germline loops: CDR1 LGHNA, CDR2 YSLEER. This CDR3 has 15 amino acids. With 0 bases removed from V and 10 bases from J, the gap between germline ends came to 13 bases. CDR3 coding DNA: TGCGCCAGCAGCCAAGAGAGGTCATGGGGATCACCCCTCCACTTT. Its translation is CASSQERSWGSPLHF.

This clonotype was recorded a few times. CDR3 coding DNA: TGTGCCAGTATGACCCTAACAGGGGGCAATCAGCCCCAGCATTTT. Amino acids: CASMTLTGGNQPQHF. The chain is built from TRBV19 and TRBJ1-5; 7 bases fit TRBD1. The CDR3 sequence is 15 residues long. Per the germline V gene, CDR1 is LNHDA and CDR2 is SQIVND (reference sequence). The V segment lost 7 bases and the J segment 2 bases; nucleotides outside the gene matches: 8. Using reference TRBV19 and TRBJ1-5 for the parts outside the CDR3, the full variable domain is DGGITQSPKYLFRKEGQNVTLSCEQNLNHDAMYWYRQDPGQGLRLIYYSQIVNDFQKGDIAEGYSVSREKKESFPLTVTSAQKNPTAFYLCASMTLTGGNQPQHFGDGTRLSIL.

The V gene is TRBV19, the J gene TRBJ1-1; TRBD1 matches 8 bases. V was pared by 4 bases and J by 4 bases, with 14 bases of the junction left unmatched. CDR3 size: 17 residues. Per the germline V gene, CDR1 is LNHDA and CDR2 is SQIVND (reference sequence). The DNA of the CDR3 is TGTGCCAGTAGTAGTTCGACCATTACAGGGGGAAGCACTGAAGCTTTCTTT. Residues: CASSSSTITGGSTEAFF. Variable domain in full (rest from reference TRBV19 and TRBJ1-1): DGGITQSPKYLFRKEGQNVTLSCEQNLNHDAMYWYRQDPGQGLRLIYYSQIVNDFQKGDIAEGYSVSREKKESFPLTVTSAQKNPTAFYLCASSSSTITGGSTEAFFGQGTRLTVV.